This T cell receptor beta chain was profiled in a study of shared clonotypes between healthy human individuals. Study background: Per-donor plates numbered three CD4 naive, three CD4 memory, two CD8 naive and one CD8 memory. Regarding the study as a whole: Only blood was sampled; tissue repertoires likely differ. Large depth notwithstanding, sorted-subset sequencing proved incomplete by rarefaction.

About this clone: Its matching antigen is unknown. Since a much larger clone is just one base distant, this may be a read error. The sample holds other DNA sequences that translate to the same CDR3.

Only in-frame clones appear in the TCRdb table, and some are missing; sequencing was by immunoSEQ multiplex PCR. The sample comprises roughly 1 million clones, more than 75% of which are singletons, and under 0.65% rests with the top ten. CDR1 is SGHAT and CDR2 is FQNNGV in the germline V gene. The CDR3 sequence is 13 residues long. Trimming left V 1 base short and J 2 bases short, with 5 bases between. The rearrangement links TRBV11-2 to TRBJ1-2; D is ambiguous. The TCR sequence derives from a man aged 18 to 35 in good health. Some clones in this sample may be carry-over from other donors' samples. Sequenced material: memory CD4+ T cells from PBMCs. The subset is: CD45RA-negative fraction. The CDR3 is CASSLGQNYGYTF. As DNA, the CDR3 is TGTGCCAGCAGCTTAGGGCAGAACTATGGCTACACCTTC. The variable domain in full, with the rest retrieved from reference TRBV11-2 and TRBJ1-2, is EAGVAQSPRYKIIEKRQSVAFWCNPISGHATLYWYQQILGQGPKLLIQFQNNGVVDDSQLPKDRFSAERLKGVDSTLKIQPAKLEDSAVYLCASSLGQNYGYTFGSGTRLTVV.